This TCR beta chain was captured in a study of blood T cell repertoires in COVID-19. Libraries were prepared by immunoSEQ multiplex PCR; TCRdb keeps only in-frame clonotypes and omits some of them. This table has about 160,000 clones, roughly 90% appearing once. This CDR3 is 15 amino acids long. This clone was seen a few times. The receptor was isolated from a woman aged 50 to 60 who had recovered from COVID-19. The rearrangement links TRBV12-2 to TRBJ1-4; the table's D call TRBD1 went unverified against the DNA. TRBV12-2 corresponds to a pseudogene. Sequenced sample: PBMCs or T cells enriched from blood (not recorded which). The CDR3 here is CASRPTGEPQEKLFF. CDR3 nucleotides: TGTGCAAGTCGACCCACAGGGGAGCCGCAGGAAAAACTGTTTTTT.